This TCR beta chain was profiled in a study of cytomegalovirus exposure and HLA in healthy donors (TCRdb year 2017). Background for the entire study: According to an earlier analysis of a few hundred of the donors, some 170 million T cells yielded over 100 million unique TCR beta sequences and approximately 280 Gb of sequence data. About 300 gigabases of sequencing data and 78 million or so unique TCR sequences were included in an early release covering several hundred HLA-typed donors. Among the roughly 400 genotyped donors, about 85% belonged to the genetic ancestry cluster associated with self-reported Caucasian donors. The study was designed to test whether signatures of past pathogen exposure could be identified by cataloging public T cell receptors. The T cell repertoires of some 700 subjects were profiled by immunosequencing and related to cytomegalovirus serostatus. Besides the first cohort of 500 to 700 subjects, a separate validation cohort made up of some 110 different subjects was used. The study combined high-throughput TCR immunosequencing, statistical association of individual TCRs with disease status, and machine learning to predict cytomegalovirus infection status. A later analysis re-analyzed previously published TCR beta repertoires from 500 to 700 donors and added high-resolution HLA genotyping to study TCR occurrence patterns. Rather than using new phenotypic data, the later analysis identified candidate immune exposures from TCR beta sequences and from how often those sequences occurred across donors. To decide whether each TCR beta V gene segment behaved as functional or pseudogenic, an earlier analysis of some 580 of the donors relied on high-throughput TCR beta sequencing. Donor age, sex, ethnicity and CMV serostatus were compiled alongside the repertoire data. Genome-wide SNP genotypes for about 55% of the roughly 670 donors were used in a later genetic analysis, which treated that subset as a discovery cohort. Every discovery cohort repertoire had been produced on one sequencing platform. HLA typing covered class I and class II loci at four-digit resolution. The number of typed donors differed by locus: about 629-640 for A, B, C, DRB1 and DQB1; about 520 for DQA1; over 600 for DPA1; and some 430 for DPB1. Roughly five DR-DQ haplotypes were handled as single units for association and clustering because linkage in the cohort was strong. Among some 400 genotyped donors of the cohort, an average of about 220,000 unique TCR beta nucleotide sequences was sequenced per donor, of which about 19% were non-productive. General findings and caveats noted by the study authors: In a later analysis, the rate of TCR association differed among HLA loci, with DRB1 alleles having the most associated TCRs and HLA-C alleles having the fewest. Assigning TCR associations to individual alleles was difficult when HLA alleles, especially DR and DQ, strongly co-occurred. According to a later analysis, most CMV-associated TCR beta chains appeared to be HLA-restricted, and the HLA associations seemed to be driven largely by CMV exposure. The study listed 150 to 200 TCR beta chains as associated with cytomegalovirus. Only TCR beta chains were sequenced in this cohort, and the absence of alpha or paired-chain data limited detectable features. Sequencing depth was assumed to be roughly uniform across donors in the presence/absence analyses, though that assumption may not hold. Linkage disequilibrium might explain the correlated functional status among segregating V segments, but an unknown experimental factor could not be ruled out. Because HLA typing was missing for some donors at each locus, association tests included only the typed subset. The authors suggested that the approach could potentially be extended to other disease states and immunological phenotypes. A group of highly shared sequence variants was considered likely to be a technical artifact of the sequencing pipeline. According to a later genetic analysis, donors in an Asian-associated ancestry cluster had fewer N-insertions in productive TCRs than the approximately 630-donor mean. V-gene and J-gene trimming of TCR beta chains was associated with a missense DCLRE1C variant in a later genetic analysis, and the association was replicated in an independent cohort. Some IMGT-functional V segments, including TRBV6-2 and TRBV6-3, could not be distinguished by the 87-base-pair reads and were therefore excluded. Immune exposure information for the cohort was limited to CMV serostatus. A later analysis associated about 16,000 TCR beta sequences with specific HLA alleles at a false discovery rate of 0.05. While some public TCRs were present in many individuals, most TCR sequences turned up only very rarely across donors. In vitro tests confirmed that three of the cytomegalovirus-associated TCR beta chains recognize cytomegalovirus antigens. The classifier was reported to diagnose cytomegalovirus status with high specificity and sensitivity in both the original cohort and the validation cohort. Broadly in line with IMGT annotations, most TCR beta V segments showed up in productive rearrangements about 87% or about 30% of the time in an earlier analysis of roughly 590 of the donors. A further reported finding was that TCR beta sequences accurately predicted the HLA-A and HLA-B alleles for most subjects in the first cohort. Because counts were too low, 15 to 20 rarely observed V segments, including chromosome 9 orphons, were excluded from the earlier analysis of roughly 580 of the donors. A later analysis reported that several top co-occurrence clusters appeared linked to parvovirus B19, influenza, CMV and Epstein-Barr virus. A later analysis found that HLA-associated TCR beta chains were more clonally expanded and had lower generation probabilities than equally common non-associated chains.

As regards this clone: Its specific antigen is unknown. It has no much larger one-base neighbor in the sample; base qualities were not kept.

Receptor amplification or capture employed the immunoSEQ multiplex PCR assay. For the multiplex PCR, a mixture combining 60 forward primers for TCR Vbeta segments and 13 reverse primers for TCR Jbeta segments was used. A multiplex PCR assay on genomic DNA amplified the CDR3 region of rearranged TCR beta genes. On the Illumina HiSeq System, the amplified TCR beta libraries were sequenced as 87-base-pair reads. The published analysis was carried out like this. A later analysis tallied about 77 million unique TCR beta chains across the 666 repertoires, and about 10 million of those chains were shared by two or more donors. Raw reads were error-corrected and collapsed into unique sequences with a nearest-neighbor algorithm that merged closely related sequences to remove PCR and sequencing errors. CDR3 sequences were aligned to IMGT reference sequences to assign V, D and J gene segments. Each retained sequence needed at least a six-nucleotide match to both a V gene segment and a J gene segment. A rearrangement counted as productive if the CDR3 had no stop codons and remained in frame with V and J, and every other rearrangement counted as non-productive. Following IMGT convention, CDR3 was defined as the stretch from the second conserved V-encoded cysteine to the conserved J-encoded phenylalanine. The earlier analysis of 587 of the donors excluded sequences that lacked an unambiguous match to a single V gene segment. In an earlier analysis of approximately 590 of the donors, V segments were called functional above 56.7% productive rearrangements and were called segregating when the between-donor standard deviation exceeded 5%. A statistical classification framework was built to diagnose cytomegalovirus status from the catalog of TCR beta chain sequences. In a later analysis, TCR nucleotide sequences were compared against IMGT/GENE-DB human TR gene sequences so that V and J genes could be assigned. The TCRdist pipeline was used in a later analysis to assign CDR3 sequences and most-parsimonious VDJ recombination scenarios. A later analysis defined each TCR beta chain by its CDR3 amino acid sequence plus V-gene family, and excluded reads lacking a unique V-gene family. To address suspected cross-contamination and a sequencing artifact, a later analysis removed approximately 590 highly shared, low-generation-probability nucleotide sequences. For each public chain, a later analysis derived a clonal expansion index from normalized ranks of inferred template counts within each repertoire. A later analysis computed generation probabilities with a VDJ recombination model fitted to out-of-frame rearrangements, and checked the results against IGoR. In a later analysis, TCR-TCR, TCR-HLA and TCR-CMV co-occurrence was scored with hypergeometric tests, and a repertoire-size bias correction was applied to TCR pairs. A later analysis estimated false discovery rates by permuting HLA or CMV assignments 20 times. In a later analysis, co-occurring TCRs were grouped using DBSCAN, and TCRdist sequence similarity was added for clustering within HLA-allele-positive subsets. Repertoires with fewer than 30,000 or more than 120,000 public chains were left out of co-occurrence clustering, as were about five repertoires with anomalous nucleotide sharing. Not all clones reach the TCRdb copy of this immuneACCESS table, which keeps in-frame sequences only. Checked studies attribute under half of the gap to unresolved V genes and leave the rest unexplained. V and J calls and clone size are copied from that table; D and trimming were computed from the DNA. This sample comprises 95,000 to 100,000 clones, about 85% of them detected only once. Of the sample, around 3.9% falls within the top ten clones.

Taken from cysteine to phenylalanine, the CDR3 has 15 residues. Here the CDR3 DNA is all that survives: 45 bases in frame from base 1. V gives up 0 bases and J gives up 4 bases, and the segment between their germline ends measures 10 bases. As encoded in the germline V gene, CDR1 is SGHRS while CDR2 is YFSETQ. In total, roughly 710 healthy bone marrow donors made up the cohort. All cohort members were sampled while nominally healthy, although unrecorded immune exposures were likely present. The donor was CMV seronegative and belonged to the group of several hundred seronegative cohort members. Each donor provided a peripheral blood sample, and peripheral blood mononuclear cells were used for TCR beta sequencing. Genomic DNA was extracted from the blood cell samples with the Qiagen DNeasy Blood Extraction Kit.

The TCR originated in a man aged 30 to 39 in good health and CMV-seronegative. The sequenced sample consisted of PBMCs. The chain was built from TRBV5-1 and TRBJ1-4, with TRBD1 perhaps the D gene, on 5 matching bases. The DNA sequence follows: TGCGCCAGCAGCTTGGGCGGGACTCTTAATGAAAAACTGTTTTTT. Its translation reads: CASSLGGTLNEKLFF.